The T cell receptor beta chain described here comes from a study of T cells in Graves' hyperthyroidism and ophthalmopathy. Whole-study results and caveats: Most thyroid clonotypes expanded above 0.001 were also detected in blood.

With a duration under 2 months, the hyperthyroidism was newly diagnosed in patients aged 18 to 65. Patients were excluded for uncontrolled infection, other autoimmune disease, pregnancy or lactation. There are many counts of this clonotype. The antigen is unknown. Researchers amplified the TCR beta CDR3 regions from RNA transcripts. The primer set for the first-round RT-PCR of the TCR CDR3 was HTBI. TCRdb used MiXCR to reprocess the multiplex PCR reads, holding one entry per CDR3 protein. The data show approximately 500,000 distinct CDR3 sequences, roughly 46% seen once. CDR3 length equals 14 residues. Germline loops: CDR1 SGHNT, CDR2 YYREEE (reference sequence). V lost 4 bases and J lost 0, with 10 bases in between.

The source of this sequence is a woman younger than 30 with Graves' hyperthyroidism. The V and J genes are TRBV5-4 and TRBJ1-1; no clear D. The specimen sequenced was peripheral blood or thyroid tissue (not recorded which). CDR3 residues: CASSPHLMNTEAFF. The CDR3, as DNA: TGTGCCAGCAGCCCCCATTTGATGAACACTGAAGCTTTCTTT.